Below are 2 T cell receptor beta chains sequenced from a single sample in a study of CD8 T cells in ankylosing spondylitis. Study-wide results and limits: Ankylosing spondylitis blood appeared to carry a characteristic TCR beta motif of several highly homologous variants.

For these TCRs, the target antigens are not known. TCRdb redid the calling of the 5' RACE reads with MiXCR, one entry per CDR3 protein. The sample consists of a few hundred thousand distinct CDR3 sequences, about 20% of them appearing once. Sequences were obtained from blood, either unsorted or a sorted T cell fraction (not recorded which). Receptors were obtained from a male donor with ankylosing spondylitis.

A few counts support this clonotype. The chain uses TRBV20-1 and TRBJ2-4; possible D gene TRBD2, 5 bases. The CDR3 totals 15 residues. V was pared by 6 bases and J by 0 bases, with 15 bases between. The germline V gene encodes CDR1 DFQATT and CDR2 SNEGSKA (reference sequence). CDR3 loop: CSAFPSGLAKNIQYF. CDR3 DNA sequence: TGCAGTGCCTTCCCCAGCGGACTAGCCAAAAACATTCAGTACTTC.

This clonotype was seen only once. This chain joins TRBV6-1 and TRBJ1-5; 9 bases line up with TRBD1. CDR3 length equals 18 residues. CDR1 MNHNS and CDR2 SASEGT come from the germline V gene. Losses at the gene ends were 6 bases for V and 0 bases for J; bases not matched to a gene: 12. The CDR3: CASRALGDRAYSNQPQHF. CDR3 sequence (DNA): TGTGCCAGCAGGGCGTTGGGGGACAGGGCTTATAGCAATCAGCCCCAGCATTTT.